This T cell receptor (beta chain) was recorded in a study of blood T cell repertoires in COVID-19. Overall study context: Some COVID-19 samples were acute and others convalescent; all came from the United States, Italy and Spain.

The CDR3 extends over 14 amino acids. Per the germline V gene, CDR1 is SGDLS and CDR2 is YYNGEE. V dropped 0 bases and J dropped 5 bases, with 10 bases sitting between them. The study drew participants aged about 18 to 95 years from 20 to 30 US areas. Two consecutive negative NP/OP PCR tests, clearance, or resolved symptoms defined Cohort 3 recovery. In the study's own analysis: Amplified reference gene primers provided the basis for estimating nucleated cell counts. The repertoire was sequenced with immunoSEQ multiplex PCR; TCRdb's copy has only in-frame clones and lacks some. That table is the source of V, J and clone size, and D and trimming were worked out from the DNA. The repertoire has 150,000 to 250,000 clones, around 90% of them found once; the top ten carry 2% to 2.5%.

The sequence was collected from a woman in her twenties or thirties who had recovered from COVID-19. Specimen: PBMCs or T cells enriched from blood (not recorded which). The chain couples TRBV9 to TRBJ2-3; D is possibly TRBD1 (5 bases). DNA of the CDR3: TGTGCCAGCAGCGTAGAAGGGGATGAAGATACGCAGTATTTT. It yields the protein CASSVEGDEDTQYF.